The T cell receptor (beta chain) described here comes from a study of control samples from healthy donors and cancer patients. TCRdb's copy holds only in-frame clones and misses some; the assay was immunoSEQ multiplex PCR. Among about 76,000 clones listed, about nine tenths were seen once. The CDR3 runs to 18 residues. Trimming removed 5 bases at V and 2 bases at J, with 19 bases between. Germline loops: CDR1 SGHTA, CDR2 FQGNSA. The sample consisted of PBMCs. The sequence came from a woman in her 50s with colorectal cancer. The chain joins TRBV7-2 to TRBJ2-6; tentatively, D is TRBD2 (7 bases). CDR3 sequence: CASSPRGGGKAGANVLTF. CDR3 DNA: TGTGCCAGCAGCCCAAGGGGGGGTGGGAAAGCTGGGGCCAACGTCCTGACTTTC.